This T cell receptor beta chain was obtained from a study of cytomegalovirus exposure and HLA in healthy donors. The PCR employed 60 Vbeta primers together with 13 Jbeta primers. The assay was immunoSEQ multiplex PCR, and TCRdb's table has in-frame clones only and misses some. Here the sample spans around 300,000 clones, 80% to 90% being singletons. This CDR3 has 16 residues. The germline gives CDR1 SGDLS, CDR2 YYNGEE. V was trimmed by 3 bases and J by 0 bases, leaving 12 bases between them. The chain links TRBV9 to TRBJ2-2; D remains ambiguous. Sequencing was done on a sample of PBMCs. The receptor's source is a woman between 18 and 30 years old in good health and CMV-seronegative. CDR3 in amino acids: CASSAVPFANTGELFF. The CDR3 DNA reads TGTGCCAGCAGCGCAGTCCCCTTCGCGAACACCGGGGAGCTGTTTTTT.